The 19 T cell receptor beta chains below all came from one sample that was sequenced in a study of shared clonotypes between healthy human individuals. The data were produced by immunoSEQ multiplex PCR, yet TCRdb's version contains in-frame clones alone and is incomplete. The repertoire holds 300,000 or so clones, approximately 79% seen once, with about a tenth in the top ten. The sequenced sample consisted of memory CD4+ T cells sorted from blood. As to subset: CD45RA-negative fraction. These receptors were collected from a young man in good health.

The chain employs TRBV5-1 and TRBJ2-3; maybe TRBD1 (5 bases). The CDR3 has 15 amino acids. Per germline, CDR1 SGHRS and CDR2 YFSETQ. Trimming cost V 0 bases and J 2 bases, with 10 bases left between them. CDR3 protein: CASSLVDRTTDTQYF. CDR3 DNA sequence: TGCGCCAGCAGCTTGGTAGACAGAACCACAGATACGCAGTATTTT.

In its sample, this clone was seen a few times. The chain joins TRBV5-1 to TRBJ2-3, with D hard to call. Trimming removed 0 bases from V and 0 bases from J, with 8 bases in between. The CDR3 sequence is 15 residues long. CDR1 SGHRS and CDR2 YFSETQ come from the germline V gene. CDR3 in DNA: TGCGCCAGCAGCTTGGCCAAACCTAGCACAGATACGCAGTATTTT. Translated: CASSLAKPSTDTQYF.

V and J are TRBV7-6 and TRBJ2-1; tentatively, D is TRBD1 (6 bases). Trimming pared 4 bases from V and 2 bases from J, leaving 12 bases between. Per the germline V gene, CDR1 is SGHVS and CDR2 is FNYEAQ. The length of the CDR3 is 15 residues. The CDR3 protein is CASSSQGFAYNEQFF. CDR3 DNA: TGTGCCAGCAGCTCCCAGGGGTTCGCCTACAATGAGCAGTTCTTC.

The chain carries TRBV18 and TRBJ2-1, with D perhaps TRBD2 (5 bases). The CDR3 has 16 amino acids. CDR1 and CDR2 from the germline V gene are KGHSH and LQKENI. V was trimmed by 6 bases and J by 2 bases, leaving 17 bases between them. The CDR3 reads CASSLLALEPYNEQFF. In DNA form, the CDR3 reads TGTGCCAGCTCGCTCCTAGCATTAGAACCCTACAATGAGCAGTTCTTC. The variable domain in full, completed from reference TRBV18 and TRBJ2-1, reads NAGVMQNPRHLVRRRGQEARLRCSPMKGHSHVYWYRQLPEEGLKFMVYLQKENIIDESGMPKERFSAEFPKEGPSILRIQQVVRGDSAAYFCASSLLALEPYNEQFFGPGTRLTVL.

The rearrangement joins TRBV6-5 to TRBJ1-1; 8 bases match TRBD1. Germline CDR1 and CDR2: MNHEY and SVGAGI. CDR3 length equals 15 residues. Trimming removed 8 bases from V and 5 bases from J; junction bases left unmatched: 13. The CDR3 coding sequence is TGTGCCAGCCGGCGACGGACAGGGCTTGGGACTGAAGCTTTCTTT. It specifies CASRRRTGLGTEAFF.

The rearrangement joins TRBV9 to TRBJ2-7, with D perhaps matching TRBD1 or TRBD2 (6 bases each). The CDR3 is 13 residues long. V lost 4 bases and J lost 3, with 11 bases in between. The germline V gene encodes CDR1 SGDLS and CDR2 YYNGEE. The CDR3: CASSPRGLYEQYF. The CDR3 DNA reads TGTGCCAGCAGCCCCAGGGGACTCTACGAGCAGTACTTC.

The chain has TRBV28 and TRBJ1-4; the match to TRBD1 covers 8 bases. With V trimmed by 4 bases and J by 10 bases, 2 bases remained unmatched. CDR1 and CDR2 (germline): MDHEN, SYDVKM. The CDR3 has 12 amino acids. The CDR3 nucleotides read TGTGCCAGCAGTTCTGGACAGGGAAAACTGTTTTTT. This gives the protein CASSSGQGKLFF.

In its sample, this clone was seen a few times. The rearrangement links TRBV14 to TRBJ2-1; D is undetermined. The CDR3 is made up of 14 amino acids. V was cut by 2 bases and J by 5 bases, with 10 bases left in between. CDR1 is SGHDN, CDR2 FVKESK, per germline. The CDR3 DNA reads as TGTGCCAGCAGCCAACTAGGCCTACACAATGAGCAGTTCTTC. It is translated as CASSQLGLHNEQFF.

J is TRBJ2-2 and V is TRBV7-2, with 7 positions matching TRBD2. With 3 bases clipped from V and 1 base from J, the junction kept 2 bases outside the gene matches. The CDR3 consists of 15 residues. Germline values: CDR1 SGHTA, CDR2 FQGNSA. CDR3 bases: TGTGCCAGCAGCTTGGCTAGCGGGAACACCGGGGAGCTGTTTTTT. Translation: CASSLASGNTGELFF.

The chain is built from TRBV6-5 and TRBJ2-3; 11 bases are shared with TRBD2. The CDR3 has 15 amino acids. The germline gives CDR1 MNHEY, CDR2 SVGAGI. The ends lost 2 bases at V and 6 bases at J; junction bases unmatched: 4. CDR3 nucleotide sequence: TGTGCCAGCAGTTACGGTAGCGGGAGGGGCGATACGCAGTATTTT. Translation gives CASSYGSGRGDTQYF.

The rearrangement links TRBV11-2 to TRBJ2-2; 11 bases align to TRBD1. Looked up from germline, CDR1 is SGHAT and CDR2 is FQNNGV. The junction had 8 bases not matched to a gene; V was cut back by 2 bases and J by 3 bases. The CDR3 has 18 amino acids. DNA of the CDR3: TGTGCCAGCAGCTTATATCCCCGGGACAGGGGGGACACCGGGGAGCTGTTTTTT. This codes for CASSLYPRDRGDTGELFF. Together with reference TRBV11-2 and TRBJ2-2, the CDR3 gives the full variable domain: EAGVAQSPRYKIIEKRQSVAFWCNPISGHATLYWYQQILGQGPKLLIQFQNNGVVDDSQLPKDRFSAERLKGVDSTLKIQPAKLEDSAVYLCASSLYPRDRGDTGELFFGEGSRLTVL.

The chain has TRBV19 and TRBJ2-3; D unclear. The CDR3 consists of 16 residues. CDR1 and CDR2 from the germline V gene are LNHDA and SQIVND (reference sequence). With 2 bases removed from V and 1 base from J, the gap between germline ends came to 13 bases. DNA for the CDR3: TGTGCCAGTAGTATATCTTCTCGGGCGGGCACAGATACGCAGTATTTT. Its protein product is CASSISSRAGTDTQYF.

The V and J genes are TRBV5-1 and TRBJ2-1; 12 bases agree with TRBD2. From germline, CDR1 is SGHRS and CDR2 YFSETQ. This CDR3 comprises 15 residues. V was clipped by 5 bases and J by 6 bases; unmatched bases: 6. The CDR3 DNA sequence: TGCGCCAGCAGTAAGACTAGCGGGAGTAGCAATGAGCAGTTCTTC. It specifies CASSKTSGSSNEQFF.

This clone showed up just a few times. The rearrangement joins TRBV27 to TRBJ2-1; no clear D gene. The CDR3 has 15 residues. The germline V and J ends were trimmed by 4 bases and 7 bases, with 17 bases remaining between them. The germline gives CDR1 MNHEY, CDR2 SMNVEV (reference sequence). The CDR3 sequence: CASSSRLSSPNEQFF. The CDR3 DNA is TGTGCCAGCAGTTCTCGGTTAAGTAGTCCAAATGAGCAGTTCTTC.

The CDR3 nucleotides are TGTGCCAGCAGCCAAGAGACAGTTACCTACGAGCAGTACTTC. Translating it yields CASSQETVTYEQYF. The rearrangement uses TRBV4-2 and TRBJ2-7, with D tentatively TRBD1 (5 bases). The CDR3 spans 14 residues. V was pared by 0 bases and J by 2 bases, with 8 bases between. CDR1 and CDR2 (germline): LGHNA, YNFKEQ.

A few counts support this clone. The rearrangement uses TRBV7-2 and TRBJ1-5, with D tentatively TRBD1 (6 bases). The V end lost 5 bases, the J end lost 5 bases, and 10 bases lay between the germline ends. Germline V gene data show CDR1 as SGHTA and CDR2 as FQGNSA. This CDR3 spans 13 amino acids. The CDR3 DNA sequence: TGTGCCAGCAGCGCGGACAGATATCAGCCCCAGCATTTT. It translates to CASSADRYQPQHF.

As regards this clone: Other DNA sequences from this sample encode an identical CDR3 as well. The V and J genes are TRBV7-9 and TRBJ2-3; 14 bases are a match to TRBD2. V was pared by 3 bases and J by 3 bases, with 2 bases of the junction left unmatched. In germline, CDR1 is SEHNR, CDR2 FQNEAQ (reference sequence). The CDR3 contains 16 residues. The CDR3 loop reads CASSFGLAGGTDTQYF. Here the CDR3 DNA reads TGTGCCAGCAGCTTCGGACTAGCGGGAGGAACAGATACGCAGTATTTT.

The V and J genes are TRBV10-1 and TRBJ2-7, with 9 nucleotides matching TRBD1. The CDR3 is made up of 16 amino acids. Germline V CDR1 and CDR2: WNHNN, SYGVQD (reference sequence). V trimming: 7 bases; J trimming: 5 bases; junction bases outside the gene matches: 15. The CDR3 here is CASNLRDRDPTDEQYF. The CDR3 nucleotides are TGCGCCAGCAACCTCCGGGACAGGGATCCCACGGACGAGCAGTACTTC.

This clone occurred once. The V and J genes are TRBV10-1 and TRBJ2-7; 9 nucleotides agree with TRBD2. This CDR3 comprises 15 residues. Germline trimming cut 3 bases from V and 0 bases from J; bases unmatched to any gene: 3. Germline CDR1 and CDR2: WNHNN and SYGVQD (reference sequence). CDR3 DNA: TGCGCCAGCAGTGAAAAGCGGGAGGCCTCCTACGAGCAGTACTTC. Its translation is CASSEKREASYEQYF.